What follows is one TCR beta chain and its context. Its target antigen remains unknown. No per-base quality is available; no much larger clone lies one base away. TCRbeta CDR3 regions were amplified from genomic DNA by means of the immunoSEQ Assay, a bias-controlled multiplex PCR. The study's own analysis went as follows. Nucleated cell counts per sample were estimated from amplification of reference gene primers within the assay. To quantify the absolute abundance of each unique TCRbeta CDR3 rearrangement, sequence reads were collapsed and filtered. For each sample, productive Simpson clonality was calculated as the square root of Simpson's diversity index over productive rearrangements. TCRdb took over this immuneACCESS table, retaining in-frame rearrangements with V and J assigned. Such tables are incomplete; in checked studies, under half of the missing clones stem from an unresolved V gene, and the remainder is unexplained. V, J and clone size are taken as reported in that table, and D and trimming were inferred from the DNA itself. In all, the sample holds 70,000 to 95,000 clones, and just under 85% of those were seen once. The ten most abundant clones make up 15% to 20% of the sample.

Collaborating institutions collected whole blood in K2EDTA tubes following their own protocols. For TCRbeta analysis, collaborator samples were shipped as frozen whole blood, as isolated PBMCs, or as DNA extracted from either sample type. This entry is derived from a study of blood T cell repertoires in COVID-19 (TCRdb year 2020). Broadly, across the study: Collaborator samples came from the United States, Italy and Spain and covered acute and convalescent phases of COVID-19. Where HLA class I and class II types were available, the types were taken from metadata supplied by the sample provider, not from assay-based typing. A de-identified subject ID, COVID-19 status, age in years and sex were almost always included in the sample metadata. The dataset comprised deeply sampled blood TCRbeta repertoires from subjects exposed to, actively infected with, or recovered from COVID-19. Samples were obtained from the ongoing ImmuneRACE study (first 160 participants) and from 1,254 subjects provided by 6 global collaborators. A freely available public database, intended as a resource for researchers studying the immune response to SARS-CoV-2, is where the repertoires were released. The material from the prospective study consisted of cDNA or gDNA derived from T cells, B-cell-depleted T cells, or PBMCs. Overall study outcomes, separate from this receptor: The quantity of clinical and demographic metadata differed by source and by participant and was supplied without curation.

The CDR3 runs 15 amino acids, cysteine and phenylalanine included. Solely the CDR3 DNA is kept, with 45 bases framed from the first base. V is reduced by 3 bases and J by 4 bases, leaving a spacing of 13 bases between them. The germline V gene encodes CDR1 LNHNV and CDR2 YYDKDF (reference sequence). The receptor comes from a man older than 75 with active or convalescent COVID-19. Here the chain combines TRBV15 and TRBJ1-3; confidence is insufficient to name the D gene. The sequenced material came from peripheral blood. The CDR3 region has the sequence CATSRARGYGNTIYF. The nucleotide sequence reads TGTGCCACCAGCAGGGCACGGGGTTACGGAAACACCATATATTTT.